The 10 T cell receptor beta chains presented below share a single source sample, sequenced in a study of blood T cell repertoires in COVID-19 (dated by TCRdb to the early 2020s). The library was prepared using the immunoSEQ multiplex PCR assay. Held by TCRdb, this immuneACCESS table contains in-frame sequences only and omits some clones. Under half of the omission traces to an unresolved V gene where checked; the cause of the rest is unknown. The sample table shows some 46,000 clones, and approximately 89% are seen once. The ten largest clones add up to approximately 8.4% of the sample. Sequencing used peripheral blood. These receptors all stem from a middle-aged man with acute or convalescent COVID-19.

CDR3 loop: CASSLGEGAVGYTF. In DNA, the CDR3 is TGTGCCAGCAGCCTCGGAGAGGGGGCTGTCGGCTACACCTTC. This chain connects TRBV14 to TRBJ1-2; 7 nucleotides match TRBD1. The junction had 10 bases not matched to a gene; V was cut back by 4 bases and J by 8 bases. The germline CDR1 and CDR2 sequences are SGHDN and FVKESK. The CDR3 extends over 14 amino acids.

This clone was counted between two and nine times. The gene calls are TRBV7-6 and TRBJ1-4, with TRBD1 as a possible D gene (6 bases). CDR1 and CDR2 (germline): SGHVS, FNYEAQ. This CDR3 contains 15 residues. The V gene lost 5 bases and the J gene lost 1 base, with 11 bases spanning the gap. CDR3 nucleotide sequence: TGTGCCAGCAGCCCGAGCAGGGGAACTAATGAAAAACTGTTTTTT. Amino acids: CASSPSRGTNEKLFF.

This rearrangement joins TRBV5-4 to TRBJ2-7; 10 bases are shared with TRBD2. V shed 4 bases and J 3 bases; nucleotides not matched to a gene: 10. From germline, CDR1 is SGHNT and CDR2 YYREEE (reference sequence). The CDR3 spans 16 residues. The CDR3 nucleotides read TGTGCCAGCAGCACGGACAAAGCGGGAGGGAGCTACGAGCAGTACTTC. It specifies CASSTDKAGGSYEQYF.

The genes are TRBV14 and TRBJ2-1; the match to TRBD2 covers 8 bases. V shed 4 bases and J 0 bases; nucleotides not matched to a gene: 5. The germline V gene encodes CDR1 SGHDN and CDR2 FVKESK. There are 16 residues in the CDR3. CDR3 protein: CASSPLAGSSYNEQFF. CDR3 nucleotide sequence: TGTGCCAGCAGCCCGTTAGCGGGGAGCTCCTACAATGAGCAGTTCTTC.

This clone appeared a few times. The chain is built from TRBV27 and TRBJ1-2; tentative D call: TRBD1 (6 bases). Germline CDR1 reads MNHEY; CDR2 reads SMNVEV (reference sequence). V lost 5 bases and J 1 base, leaving 14 bases between the germline ends. This CDR3 spans 15 amino acids. In nucleotides, the CDR3 is TGTGCCAGCAGTCCGGGACATTTCCTTAACTATGGCTACACCTTC. As protein: CASSPGHFLNYGYTF.

V gene TRBV18 combines with J gene TRBJ2-1; TRBD1 is a possible D gene (6 bases). V was cut by 3 bases and J by 0 bases, with 12 bases left in between. Germline CDR1 KGHSH, CDR2 LQKENI. This CDR3 has 16 residues. In DNA, the CDR3 is TGTGCCAGCTCACCGACAGGATCAAGCTCCTACAATGAGCAGTTCTTC. Protein product: CASSPTGSSSYNEQFF.

The chain employs TRBV9 and TRBJ2-5, with 10 bases identical to TRBD2. The CDR3 loop spans 16 amino acids. Germline V gene lookup returns CDR1 SGDLS and CDR2 YYNGEE. J lost 1 base, V lost 0 bases, and 3 bases had no gene match. The CDR3 nucleotides read TGTGCCAGCAGCGTAGGACTAGCGGGCAGCCAAGAGACCCAGTACTTC. It yields the protein CASSVGLAGSQETQYF.

The chain uses TRBV7-2 and TRBJ2-4; the match to TRBD2 covers 7 bases. The CDR3 length is 15 residues. The junction had 10 bases not matched to a gene; V was cut back by 5 bases and J by 6 bases. Germline V gene sequence: CDR1 SGHTA, CDR2 FQGNSA. Written as DNA, the CDR3 is TGTGCCAGCAGCCCCCGGGGCGGGGGTGGAAACATTCAGTACTTC. This codes for CASSPRGGGGNIQYF.

This chain links TRBV3-1 (or the pseudogene TRBV3-2) with TRBJ2-5; D is unresolved. CDR1 and CDR2 from the germline V gene are LGHDT and YNNKEL (reference sequence). The ends were cut back, 0 bases at V and 6 bases at J, with 8 bases in the middle. CDR3 size: 13 residues. This CDR3 is CASSQDVIQTQYF. CDR3 bases: TGTGCCAGCAGCCAAGATGTCATCCAGACCCAGTACTTC.

The V and J genes are TRBV19 and TRBJ1-4; D gene ambiguous. Trimming removed 7 bases at V and 5 bases at J, with 11 bases between. CDR3 length: 13 amino acids. Germline CDR1 reads LNHDA; CDR2 reads SQIVND (reference sequence). Here the CDR3 DNA reads TGTGCCAGTACCGAGACGGGGAATGAAAAACTGTTTTTT. This sequence encodes CASTETGNEKLFF. Combining the CDR3 with reference TRBV19 and TRBJ1-4 gives the whole variable domain DGGITQSPKYLFRKEGQNVTLSCEQNLNHDAMYWYRQDPGQGLRLIYYSQIVNDFQKGDIAEGYSVSREKKESFPLTVTSAQKNPTAFYLCASTETGNEKLFFGSGTQLSVL.